The 15 T cell receptor beta chains below all came from one sample that was sequenced in a study of identical twins listed by TCRdb under 2016. Libraries were made using 5' RACE. Data came from an Illumina HiSeq 2000. TCRdb's own reprocessing of the public reads used fastp at Q25 and MiXCR and kept productive beta chains. Records with the same CDR3 protein are collapsed into one entry carrying the most frequent genes and DNA. The sample table holds more than 600,000 distinct CDR3 sequences, of which 18% were seen once. The ten top clones hold approximately 14% of the sample. The data were also submitted as part of a second study, on T cells expressing NK-cell markers.

The specimen sequenced was PBMCs. The receptor set was obtained from a woman in her late teens or twenties in good health.

This clonotype was counted ten times or more. The chain joins TRBV20-1 to TRBJ2-2; D is tentatively TRBD1 or TRBD2 (5 bases each). The CDR3 totals 13 residues. The ends were cut back, 5 bases at V and 6 bases at J, with 13 bases in the middle. From germline, CDR1 is DFQATT and CDR2 SNEGSKA (reference sequence). CDR3 sequence (DNA): TGCAGTGCTTCGAGTGGGGGAGCCGGGGAGCTGTTTTTT. The encoded protein is CSASSGGAGELFF.

CDR3 region: CASTPYTYEQYF. The CDR3 DNA sequence: TGTGCCAGCACCCCTTACACCTACGAGCAGTACTTC. This chain joins TRBV2 and TRBJ2-7, with D hard to call. CDR1 and CDR2 (germline): SNHLY, FYNNEI. The CDR3 is made up of 12 amino acids. V lost 7 bases and J 2 bases, leaving 9 bases between the germline ends.

Only a few counts were recorded for this clonotype. This sequence joins TRBV6-1 and TRBJ2-3; unclear D gene. Germline CDR1 reads MNHNS; CDR2 reads SASEGT. V lost 3 bases, J lost 8 bases, and 3 bases lay in between. The CDR3 covers 10 residues. The CDR3 region has the DNA TGTGCCAGCAGTGACGCTACGCAGTATTTT. Translation: CASSDATQYF.

The chain combines TRBV20-1 with TRBJ2-7; TRBD1 aligns across 9 bases. The CDR3 extends over 13 amino acids. Germline CDR1 is DFQATT and CDR2 is SNEGSKA (reference sequence). V shed 6 bases and J 2 bases; nucleotides not matched to a gene: 5. CDR3 sequence reads: CSAPGTGTYEQYF. The CDR3 nucleotides are TGCAGTGCCCCCGGGACAGGGACCTACGAGCAGTACTTC.

The gene calls are TRBV19 and TRBJ2-1; TRBD2 agrees at 10 bases. This CDR3 comprises 15 residues. Germline CDR1 and CDR2: LNHDA and SQIVND (reference sequence). V lost 8 bases, J lost 2 bases, and 6 bases stayed unmatched. The CDR3 protein is CASCTSGAPYNEQFF. The CDR3, as DNA: TGTGCCAGTTGCACTAGCGGGGCCCCCTACAATGAGCAGTTCTTC.

This clonotype was seen a handful of times. The V call is TRBV25-1, the J call TRBJ2-5; D is uncertain. CDR3 size: 15 residues. Germline V gives CDR1 MGHDK, CDR2 SYGVNS. V was pared by 3 bases and J by 3 bases, with 14 bases between. CDR3 amino acids: CASSDPEQLEETQYF. The CDR3 coding sequence is TGTGCCAGCAGTGACCCCGAGCAGCTAGAAGAGACCCAGTACTTC.

This clonotype turned up a few times. The rearrangement joins TRBV27 to TRBJ2-7, with 7 bases that match TRBD1. V trimming: 1 base; J trimming: 3 bases; junction bases outside the gene matches: 9. The V gene's germline CDR1 is MNHEY and CDR2 SMNVEV (reference sequence). The CDR3 has 16 amino acids. For the CDR3, the DNA is TGTGCCAGCAGTTTATTAAGCCCCCAGGGGGACTACGAGCAGTACTTC. Residues: CASSLLSPQGDYEQYF.

The chain joins TRBV27 to TRBJ2-3; tentatively, D is TRBD2 (5 bases). In germline, CDR1 is MNHEY, CDR2 SMNVEV (reference sequence). The CDR3 covers 14 residues. V lost 5 bases and J lost 2, with 11 bases in between. CDR3 sequence (DNA): TGTGCCAGCAGTACCTGGCGGGTCACAGATACGCAGTATTTT. It codes for CASSTWRVTDTQYF.

This rearrangement joins TRBV15 to TRBJ2-7; D might be TRBD1 or TRBD2, each matching 5 bases. Trimming cost V 3 bases and J 0 bases, with 12 bases left between them. Germline V gene data show CDR1 as LNHNV and CDR2 as YYDKDF (reference sequence). This CDR3 comprises 15 residues. The CDR3 DNA reads as TGTGCCACCAGCAGGCGCCGGGACGGCTCCTACGAGCAGTACTTC. Translation gives CATSRRRDGSYEQYF.

This clonotype was seen a few times. The chain uses TRBV20-1 and TRBJ2-5; TRBD2 aligns across 8 bases. Trimming removed 6 bases from V and 2 bases from J; junction bases left unmatched: 8. The CDR3 is 14 amino acids. CDR1 and CDR2 (germline): DFQATT, SNEGSKA (reference sequence). CDR3 in DNA: TGCAGTGCGGGCCTAAGCGGGAGTCAAGAGACCCAGTACTTC. Protein: CSAGLSGSQETQYF.

This chain uses TRBV12-3 or TRBV12-4 with TRBJ2-1; 9 nucleotides match TRBD1. J was trimmed by 3 bases and V by 5 bases; bases with no gene match: 8. This CDR3 has 16 residues. CDR3 amino acids: CASSGGQGPSYNEQFF. For the CDR3, the DNA is TGTGCCAGCAGTGGAGGACAGGGGCCAAGCTACAATGAGCAGTTCTTC.

This chain joins TRBV5-1 and TRBJ2-7, with D perhaps TRBD1 (7 bases). V was trimmed by 4 bases and J by 0 bases, leaving 14 bases between them. In germline, CDR1 is SGHRS, CDR2 YFSETQ. This CDR3 comprises 15 residues. CDR3 amino acids: CASSGRGVSSYEQYF. The CDR3 DNA follows: TGCGCCAGCAGCGGCAGGGGGGTTAGCTCCTACGAGCAGTACTTC.

The rearrangement joins TRBV4-3 to TRBJ1-2; no clear D. This CDR3 comprises 14 residues. Germline V gives CDR1 LGHNA, CDR2 YSLEER. This chain's CDR3 is CARRPASINYGYTF. CDR3 nucleotides: TGCGCTCGTAGACCCGCTTCCATTAACTATGGCTACACCTTC.

This clonotype was counted many times. The CDR3 region has the DNA TGTGCCAGCAGTTTAGCGGCGGGAAGCACAGATACGCAGTATTTT. It is translated as CASSLAAGSTDTQYF. The chain employs TRBV12-3 or TRBV12-4 and TRBJ2-3; a possible D gene is TRBD2 (6 bases). This CDR3 region has 15 residues. Trimming shortened V by 0 bases and J by 0 bases, and 7 bases separated the two germline ends.

The rearrangement links TRBV12-3 or TRBV12-4 to TRBJ1-2, with D unclear. CDR3 length: 13 residues. Trimming stripped 3 bases from V and 6 bases from J, with 11 bases between. The CDR3 loop is CASSLVLLDGYTF. The CDR3 DNA reads TGTGCCAGCAGTTTGGTCCTTCTGGATGGCTACACCTTC.